The rows below give T cell receptor beta chains drawn from one sample of a study of memory CD4+ T cells and cytomegalovirus serostatus. Data came from immunoSEQ multiplex PCR; TCRdb stores just in-frame clones and leaves some out. The repertoire includes 60,000 to 70,000 clones, around 76% of them detected once, and approximately 4.5% sits in the top ten. Source material: memory CD4+ T cells from blood. Receptors were obtained from an adult in good health and CMV-seropositive. Both conserved end residues are part of each CDR3. Each record gives: J gene, D gene, clone size, V gene, CDR3 protein, CDR3 DNA. The D gene is left open where the match is weak. Size is omitted from some rows. Given values are once, few, many or a class for expanded clones.

TRBJ2-5	.	.	TRBV14	CASSQVYRAQETQYF	TGTGCCAGCAGCCAAGTGTATAGGGCCCAAGAGACCCAGTACTTC
TRBJ1-5	.	.	TRBV18	CASSPAGNQPQHF	TGTGCCAGCTCACCGGCCGGGAATCAGCCCCAGCATTTT
TRBJ2-1	.	.	TRBV27	CASQLGASYNEQFF	TGTGCCAGTCAACTAGGGGCTTCATACAATGAGCAGTTCTTC
TRBJ1-1	TRBD1	.	TRBV27	CASSQGQGYGEAFF	TGTGCCAGCAGCCAGGGACAGGGGTACGGTGAAGCTTTCTTT
TRBJ1-1	TRBD1	.	TRBV5-8	CASSLAPPGGFEAFF	TGTGCCAGCAGCTTGGCCCCCCCAGGGGGCTTTGAAGCTTTCTTT
TRBJ2-6	.	.	TRBV5-6	CASSLISSSGANVLTF	TGTGCCAGCAGTCTTATTTCCAGCTCTGGGGCCAACGTCCTGACTTTC
TRBJ1-1	.	few	TRBV19	CASSIGGRAFF	TGTGCCAGTAGTATCGGGGGGCGTGCTTTCTTT
TRBJ2-3	TRBD2	.	TRBV27	CASSPGTRSTDTQYF	TGTGCCAGCAGCCCCGGGACTAGAAGCACAGATACGCAGTATTTT
TRBJ2-7	.	.	TRBV18	CASSEGMEPYEQYF	TGTGCCAGCTCAGAGGGGATGGAGCCCTACGAGCAGTACTTC
TRBJ2-7	.	.	TRBV14	CASSQDPSSSYEQYF	TGTGCCAGCAGCCAAGATCCCAGCAGCTCCTACGAGCAGTACTTC
TRBJ1-1	.	.	TRBV28	CASSFWSRGRGLSTEAFF	TGTGCCAGCAGTTTTTGGTCGAGGGGAAGAGGGTTGAGCACTGAAGCTTTCTTT
TRBJ2-5	.	.	TRBV10-3	CAISAGQRAEETQYF	TGTGCCATCAGTGCGGGACAGCGGGCCGAAGAGACCCAGTACTTC
TRBJ2-1	.	few	TRBV20-1	CSARGYNEQFF	TGCAGTGCCAGGGGCTACAATGAGCAGTTCTTC
TRBJ2-5	TRBD2	.	TRBV7-6	CASSLERGAGQTQYF	TGTGCCAGCAGCTTAGAGCGGGGGGCCGGACAGACCCAGTACTTC
TRBJ2-5	.	.	TRBV29-1	CSVMDEETQYF	TGCAGCGTTATGGATGAAGAGACCCAGTACTTC
TRBJ2-7	.	.	TRBV6-4	CASSPEGGAYEQYF	TGTGCCAGCAGTCCGGAGGGGGGAGCCTACGAGCAGTACTTC
TRBJ2-1	TRBD2	.	TRBV12-5	CASGLVLGRGLAGGRVSPYNEQFF	TGTGCTAGTGGTTTGGTACTAGGACGGGGACTAGCGGGGGGGCGGGTCTCCCCATACAATGAGCAGTTCTTC
TRBJ2-1	TRBD2	.	TRBV15	CATSRDSIAGGRSEQFF	TGTGCCACCAGCAGAGATTCCATAGCGGGGGGCCGGAGTGAGCAGTTCTTC
TRBJ2-1	TRBD1	once	TRBV19	CASSRKGQGDYNEQFF	TGTGCCAGTAGCAGGAAGGGACAGGGGGATTACAATGAGCAGTTCTTC
TRBJ1-1	.	.	TRBV20-1	CSVDVGTEAFF	TGCAGTGTGGACGTCGGGACTGAAGCTTTCTTT
TRBJ1-4	.	.	TRBV19	CASSITGEKLFF	TGTGCCAGTAGTATAACCGGCGAAAAACTGTTTTTT
TRBJ2-3	.	once	TRBV7-9	CASSLVGGITDTQYF	TGTGCCAGCAGCTTAGTTGGGGGGATCACAGATACGCAGTATTTT
TRBJ2-3	.	.	TRBV11-3	CASSLGRSDTQYF	TGTGCCAGCAGCTTGGGGAGGTCAGATACGCAGTATTTT
TRBJ2-5	TRBD2	.	TRBV5-1	CASSLGGTSGARETQYF	TGCGCCAGCAGCTTGGGAGGGACTAGCGGGGCCCGAGAGACCCAGTACTTC
TRBJ2-3	TRBD2	.	TRBV5-1	CASSTGLAGGPSTDTQYF	TGCGCCAGCAGCACCGGACTAGCGGGGGGACCTAGCACAGATACGCAGTATTTT
TRBJ1-4	TRBD1	.	TRBV11-2	CASSSDIGQAYNEKLFF	TGTGCCAGCAGTTCTGACATCGGACAGGCCTATAATGAAAAACTGTTTTTT
TRBJ2-7	.	.	TRBV7-3	CASSLTGTPGAYEQYF	TGTGCCAGCAGCTTAACAGGGACCCCAGGAGCCTACGAGCAGTACTTC
TRBJ1-4	.	.	TRBV5-6	CASSTEDTHEKLFF	TGTGCCAGCAGCACAGAGGACACCCATGAAAAACTGTTTTTT
TRBJ2-5	.	.	TRBV4-1	CASSPQLASQETQYF	TGCGCCAGCAGCCCGCAGCTAGCAAGTCAAGAGACCCAGTACTTC
TRBJ2-6	.	.	TRBV6-1	CASVSSIEGVLTF	TGTGCCAGCGTCTCCAGCATCGAAGGGGTCCTGACTTTC
TRBJ2-7	.	.	TRBV5-1	CASSGSYEQYF	TGCGCCAGCAGCGGCTCCTACGAGCAGTACTTC
TRBJ2-1	.	.	TRBV29-1	CSVEVNEQFF	TGCAGCGTTGAAGTAAATGAGCAGTTCTTC
TRBJ1-4	TRBD1	.	TRBV4-3	CASSSRGTGGSTNEKLFF	TGCGCCAGCAGCTCTCGGGGGACAGGGGGATCAACTAATGAAAAACTGTTTTTT
TRBJ1-2	TRBD1	few	TRBV6-6	CASSTTGDGYTF	TGTGCCAGCAGTACAACAGGGGATGGCTACACCTTC
TRBJ1-1	TRBD1	.	TRBV5-1	CASSLGTDTEAFF	TGCGCCAGCAGCCTGGGGACAGATACTGAAGCTTTCTTT
TRBJ1-2	.	.	TRBV28	CASSPRDGSLRGYTF	TGTGCCAGCAGTCCGAGGGACGGTTCCTTGAGAGGCTACACCTTC
TRBJ2-6	.	.	TRBV28	CASSSGTYGANVLTF	TGTGCCAGCAGTTCGGGGACGTACGGGGCCAACGTCCTGACTTTC